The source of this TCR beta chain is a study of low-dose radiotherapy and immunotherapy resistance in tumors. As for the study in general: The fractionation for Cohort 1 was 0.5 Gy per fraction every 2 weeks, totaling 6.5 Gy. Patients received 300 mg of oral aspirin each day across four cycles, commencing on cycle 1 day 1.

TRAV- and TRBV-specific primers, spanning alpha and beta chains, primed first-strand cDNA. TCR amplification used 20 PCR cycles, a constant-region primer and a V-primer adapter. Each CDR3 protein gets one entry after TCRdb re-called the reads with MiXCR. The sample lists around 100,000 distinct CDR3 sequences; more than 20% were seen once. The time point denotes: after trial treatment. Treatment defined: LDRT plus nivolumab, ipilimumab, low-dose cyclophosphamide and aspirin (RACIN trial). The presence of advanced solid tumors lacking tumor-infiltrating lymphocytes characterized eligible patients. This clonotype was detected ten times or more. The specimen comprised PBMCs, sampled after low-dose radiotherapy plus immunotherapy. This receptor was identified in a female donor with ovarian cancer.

CDR3 sequence (DNA): TGCGCCAGCAGCCAAGAGGCCGGTCCCTACGAGCAGTACTTC. Translation gives CASSQEAGPYEQYF. V and J are TRBV4-1 and TRBJ2-7; D is unresolved. Germline CDR1 and CDR2: MGHRA and YSYEKL. This CDR3 is built from 14 residues. Trimming removed 0 bases at V and 2 bases at J, with 8 bases between.